Shown below are 6 T cell receptor beta chains from a single sample sequenced in a study of CD8 T cells in ankylosing spondylitis. TCRdb reprocessed the 5' RACE reads with MiXCR, giving one entry per CDR3 protein. The sample consists of over 100,000 distinct CDR3 sequences, about an eighth of them appearing once. Sample: blood, either unsorted or a sorted T cell fraction (not recorded which). The source is a female donor with ankylosing spondylitis or in good health (not recorded which).

This clonotype appeared many times. This chain joins TRBV5-1 and TRBJ1-1; maybe TRBD1 (5 bases). Deletions cut 0 bases from V and 3 bases from J, with 12 bases between. The germline CDR1 and CDR2 sequences are SGHRS and YFSETQ. The CDR3 runs to 15 residues. The CDR3 DNA reads TGCGCCAGCAGCTTGGCTCCAGGGACCGACACTGAAGCTTTCTTT. Protein: CASSLAPGTDTEAFF.

Note on this clonotype: A much bigger clone sits one base away, suggesting this may be a read error. The rearrangement uses TRBV7-3 and TRBJ2-1; D is uncertain. There are 15 residues in the CDR3. Trimming took 2 bases from V and 9 from J, leaving 17 bases between them. Germline V gene sequence: CDR1 SGHTA, CDR2 FQGTGA. Written as DNA, the CDR3 is TGTGCCAGCAGCTTAGCCTTTTTAGGCTGGGGTGAGCAGTTCTTC. It encodes CASSLAFLGWGEQFF.

As regards this clonotype: This could be a read error, since a much larger clone is one nucleotide away. The rearrangement uses TRBV29-1 and TRBJ1-1; D ambiguous. The CDR3 has 13 residues. Per germline, CDR1 SQVTM and CDR2 ANQGSEA. CDR3 in DNA: TGCAGCGCGTCCCAGGTTACGAACACTGAAGCTCTCTTT. Amino acid sequence: CSASQVTNTEALF.

The sample holds many counts of this clonotype. V is TRBV20-1 and J is TRBJ1-2, with D unclear. Trimming shortened V by 8 bases and J by 2 bases, and 21 bases separated the two germline ends. CDR3 size: 15 residues. The germline CDR1 and CDR2 sequences are DFQATT and SNEGSKA (reference sequence). This chain's CDR3 is CSQQSGGKRNYGYTF. DNA for the CDR3: TGCAGTCAACAATCAGGAGGGAAGAGGAACTATGGCTACACCTTC.

Ten or more counts support this clonotype. The V gene is TRBV5-1, the J gene TRBJ1-6, with D perhaps TRBD1 (6 bases). This CDR3 has 14 residues. V was cut by 0 bases and J by 7 bases, with 8 bases left in between. CDR1 and CDR2 (germline): SGHRS, YFSETQ. In DNA form, the CDR3 reads TGCGCCAGCAGCTTGGGACAGGCGAATTCACCCCTCCACTTT. Translation: CASSLGQANSPLHF.

This clonotype has ten or more counts. The chain combines TRBV19 with TRBJ2-5; D is possibly TRBD2 (6 bases). The CDR3 has 13 amino acids. The V gene lost 3 bases and the J gene lost 6 bases, with 11 bases spanning the gap. The germline V gene encodes CDR1 LNHDA and CDR2 SQIVND (reference sequence). The CDR3 reads CASSMEGRQTQYF. The CDR3 DNA reads TGTGCCAGTAGTATGGAGGGGAGGCAGACCCAGTACTTC.